This T cell receptor beta chain derives from a study of naive and memory T cell subsets. The germline V gene encodes CDR1 SQVTM and CDR2 ANQGSEA. CDR3 length: 15 amino acids. The ends lost 3 bases at V and 2 bases at J; junction bases unmatched: 9. Overall study findings and caveats: The RNA method is potentially sensitive to activation and differentiation changes.

Ligated cDNA underwent four rounds of PCR with nested alpha and beta constant region primers and SP2. For blood and skin samples, reverse transcription used TCR alpha and beta constant primers. MiXCR was run by TCRdb on the 5' RACE reads, yielding one entry per CDR3 protein. Counted here are 55,000 to 65,000 distinct CDR3 sequences, around 8% occurring once; the ten biggest clones make up 15% to 20%. This clonotype was seen more than once but under ten times. Its antigen is unidentified. TCR cDNA received a 3' ligated oligonucleotide that carried a UMI. Adult healthy volunteers gave 2.5 ml peripheral blood for whole-blood RNA.

The receptor comes from a female donor in good health. J is TRBJ1-2 and V is TRBV29-1; 7 bases are a match to TRBD1. For the CDR3, the DNA is TGCAGCGTTGACGGTTTGGAGGGACAGAACTATGGCTACACCTTC. This gives the protein CSVDGLEGQNYGYTF.